This TCR beta chain was identified in a study of shared clonotypes between healthy human individuals. General observations from the study: Clonotypes shared by all four sorted-subset donors had higher generation probabilities than non-shared clonotypes.

Using immunoSEQ multiplex PCR, the repertoire was profiled, and TCRdb retains in-frame clones only, with some absent. The table records around 2.5 million clones, 80% to 95% of them present only once. About this clone itself: Its antigen remains unidentified.

The CDR3 runs to 15 residues. The V segment lost 0 bases and the J segment 9 bases; nucleotides outside the gene matches: 11. In germline, CDR1 is GTSNPN, CDR2 SVGIG (reference sequence). Sequenced: naive CD4+ T cells from PBMCs. Regarding subset: CD45RA+ positively selected. V and J are TRBV30 and TRBJ2-1; 7 bases map to TRBD2. The source is a man aged 18 to 29 in good health. Some clones in this sample may be carry-over from other donors' samples. CDR3 amino acids: CAWSVMRLGEGEQFF. Written as DNA, the CDR3 is TGTGCCTGGAGTGTAATGAGACTAGGGGAGGGTGAGCAGTTCTTC.